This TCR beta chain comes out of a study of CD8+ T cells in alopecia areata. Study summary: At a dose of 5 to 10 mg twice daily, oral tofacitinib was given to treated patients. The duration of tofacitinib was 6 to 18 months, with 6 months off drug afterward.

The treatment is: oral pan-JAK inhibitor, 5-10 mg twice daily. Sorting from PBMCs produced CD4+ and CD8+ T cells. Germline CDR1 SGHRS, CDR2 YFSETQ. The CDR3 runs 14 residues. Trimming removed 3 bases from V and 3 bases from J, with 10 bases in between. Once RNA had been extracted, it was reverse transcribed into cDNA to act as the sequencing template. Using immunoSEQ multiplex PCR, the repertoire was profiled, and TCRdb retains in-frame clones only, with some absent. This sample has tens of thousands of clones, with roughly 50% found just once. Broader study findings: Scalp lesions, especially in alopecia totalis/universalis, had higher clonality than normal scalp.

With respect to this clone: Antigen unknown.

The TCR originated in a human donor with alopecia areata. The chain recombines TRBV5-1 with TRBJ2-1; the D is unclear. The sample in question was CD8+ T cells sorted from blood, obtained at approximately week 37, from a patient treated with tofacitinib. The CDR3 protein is CASSYRLGYNEQFF. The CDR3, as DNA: TGCGCCAGCAGCTACCGGCTGGGCTACAATGAGCAGTTCTTC. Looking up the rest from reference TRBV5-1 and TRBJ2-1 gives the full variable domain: KAGVTQTPRYLIKTRGQQVTLSCSPISGHRSVSWYQQTPGQGLQFLFEYFSETQRNKGNFPGRFSGRQFSNSRSEMNVSTLELGDSALYLCASSYRLGYNEQFFGPGTRLTVL.